The clone carrying this TCR beta chain has a count of ten or more. Its specificity is unknown. This sample is drawn from a study of T-cell memory formation after mild COVID-19. Across the whole study: TCR clustering was largely donor specific. Study findings and constraints: Those CD4+ clones that contracted were mainly in CM and EM (CD8+ ones in EMRA). A second wave expanding day 15 to 37 was CD4+-biased; contracting clones were balanced.

TCRdb independently ran MiXCR on the 5' RACE reads; one entry per CDR3 protein. The sample holds tens of thousands of distinct CDR3 sequences; more than 9% are singletons and the top ten take over 9.5%. This CDR3 has 12 residues. V shed 7 bases and J shed 4 bases, with 13 bases lying between them. The V gene's germline CDR1 is SQVTM and CDR2 ANQGSEA. Sequenced input: PBMCs or a T cell subset sorted from them (not recorded which). The chain recombines TRBV29-1 with TRBJ1-1; D might be TRBD1 (5 bases). This TCR was recovered from an adult woman who had mild COVID-19 (a few samples of this study predate the infection). Cell type and time point are not known. This chain's CDR3 is CSATTGATEAFF. CDR3 DNA: TGCAGCGCAACCACAGGCGCCACTGAAGCTTTCTTT.